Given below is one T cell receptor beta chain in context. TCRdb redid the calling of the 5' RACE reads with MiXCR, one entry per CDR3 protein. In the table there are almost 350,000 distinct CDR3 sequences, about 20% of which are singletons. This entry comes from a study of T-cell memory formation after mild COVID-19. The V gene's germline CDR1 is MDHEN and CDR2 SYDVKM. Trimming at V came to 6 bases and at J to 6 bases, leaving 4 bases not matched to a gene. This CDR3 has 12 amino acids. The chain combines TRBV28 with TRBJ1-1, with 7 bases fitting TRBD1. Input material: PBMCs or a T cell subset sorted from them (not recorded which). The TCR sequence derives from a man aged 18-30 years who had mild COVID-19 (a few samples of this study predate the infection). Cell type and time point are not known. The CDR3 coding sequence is TGTGCCAGCAGGGAGGGGGCGCCTGAAGCTTTCTTT. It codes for CASREGAPEAFF.